The sequence of this T cell receptor beta chain was determined in a study of T cells in Graves' hyperthyroidism and ophthalmopathy. General observations from the study: Blood samples included most of the expanded thyroid clonotypes exceeding 0.001. Classification by a 13 V-J model distinguished ophthalmopathy from stable hyperthyroidism.

CDR3 length equals 17 residues. V gave up 0 bases and J gave up 2 bases; unmatched junction bases: 5. Germline V gene sequence: CDR1 SGHVS, CDR2 FNYEAQ. Authors of the study amplified TCR beta CDR3 regions from RNA transcripts. First-round RT-PCR with HTBI primers amplified the TCR CDR3 region. Using its own MiXCR run on the multiplex PCR reads, TCRdb lists one record per CDR3 protein. The repertoire has 500,000 to 600,000 distinct CDR3 sequences, more than 45% of them found once; the top ten carry around 8%. Subjects aged 18 to 65 presented with newly diagnosed hyperthyroidism of less than 2 months' duration. Exclusions: uncontrolled infection, other autoimmune disease, pregnancy, lactation. This clonotype has ten or more counts. Its target is not known.

Sequencing was done on a sample of peripheral blood or thyroid tissue (not recorded which). This sequence originates from a woman between 18 and 29 years old with Graves' hyperthyroidism. V is TRBV7-6 and J is TRBJ2-5; 11 bases map to TRBD2. The CDR3 DNA reads TGTGCCAGCAGCTTAGCGCTAGCGGGAGGAGGTCAAGAGACCCAGTACTTC. This codes for CASSLALAGGGQETQYF.